This T cell receptor (beta chain) emerged from a study of T cells after yellow fever vaccination (dated by TCRdb to between 2018 and 2020). Regarding the study in general: The SMART-Seq v4 Ultra Low Input RNA kit was used to prepare libraries from fractions with low cell numbers. To track T-cell clones before and after primary and booster YFV17D yellow fever vaccination, bulk TCR alpha and beta repertoires were sequenced longitudinally. The cohort comprised two healthy male donors, one aged 18 to 30 and one aged 30 to 40 years. Bulk PBMC replicates and cell subsets were isolated from blood drawn at multiple timepoints before and after both primary and secondary immunization.

This sample's treatment or condition label indicates: live attenuated yellow fever vaccine strain. At each blood-draw timepoint, two biological replicates of bulk PBMCs were collected. A standard Ficoll-Paque protocol was used to isolate PBMCs from peripheral blood. TriZol was used to extract RNA from bulk PBMCs, CD4 and CD8 fractions, and dextramer-positive and dextramer-negative fractions. TCR cDNA was made using 5'RACE template switching, a step that added a universal primer site and unique molecular identifiers. Priming for cDNA synthesis came from both the TCR alpha and TCR beta constant segments. Libraries were amplified in two PCR steps, with sample barcodes and sequencing adapters added in the second step. Sequencing of libraries was performed on Illumina HiSeq 2500 (2x100 bp) or NovaSeq (2x150 bp). The source study handled its data this way. MIGEC handled demultiplexing of reads and collapsing into UMI consensus sequences, while MiXCR performed V(D)J alignment. Using edgeR on replicate PBMC samples, clonotypes were called vaccine-responding if FDR was below 0.01 and the log2 fold change was above 5 up to day 15. Each bulk clonotype was labeled CD4 or CD8 based on which sequenced repertoire, CD4 or CD8, contained the clonotype at higher abundance. TCRdb applied fastp at Q25 and MiXCR to the public reads, then kept only in-frame beta chains. Here each entry gathers all rows of one CDR3 protein and keeps the most common genes and DNA. TCRdb, rather than the study authors, made the V and J calls. The sample table contains 300,000 or so distinct CDR3 sequences; only one count was recorded for 6.8% of them. The biggest ten clones account for 15% to 20% of the sample.

Worth noting for this clonotype: What antigen it recognizes has not been identified. One base away there is no much larger clone; base qualities are not given.

Study-wide conclusions, independent of this receptor: The study included only a couple of donors, which limits how far the findings can be generalized. Compared with the primary T-cell response, the secondary T-cell response was faster but weaker, reaching its peak on day 5 rather than on day 15. After the booster, most of the clones that had expanded following primary vaccination were detected again (approximately 95% of CD4 and around 88% of CD8), which suggests that memory was broadly maintained. A small fraction of clonotypes showed up in both the CD4 and CD8 compartments, probably as a result of convergent recombination. FACS-sorted repertoires could contain abundant contaminating clonotypes from the bulk population, so computational filtering was required.

There are 12 amino acids in the CDR3, from cysteine to phenylalanine inclusive. The entry retains the CDR3 DNA only, 36 bases that are in frame from base 1. From a lookup of the germline V gene, CDR1 and CDR2 are MNHEY and SVGEGT. A distance of 6 bases separates the germline ends of V and J, which lose 3 bases and 3 bases respectively. This specimen was PBMCs, taken roughly 45 days after the first yellow fever vaccination. This TCR came from a man between 18 and 29 years old who received the YFV17D yellow fever vaccine. The sequence is built from TRBV6-2 or TRBV6-3 and TRBJ2-7, with the D gene not clear enough to name. The bases read TGTGCCAGCAGTTATATCCGCTACGAGCAGTACTTC. Its protein product is CASSYIRYEQYF.